These T cell receptor beta chains were read from a single sample in a study of metastatic and nonmetastatic thyroid tumors. Using MiXCR, TCRdb reanalyzed the PCR reads. The table lists roughly 6,500 clones, roughly 33% of them singletons. The sequenced material came from adjacent normal tissue. The receptors stem from a male donor with papillary thyroid cancer or a benign thyroid nodule (not recorded which). Some clones in this sample may be carry-over from other donors' samples. Each CDR3 is given with its conserved first and last residue. The order of the fields is clone size, J gene, CDR3 length, D gene, V gene, CDR3 protein, CDR3 DNA. D genes are given only for firm matches. The listing skips clone size in some rows; elsewhere it reads once, few, many or a size class.

clone size: few
J gene: TRBJ1-1
CDR3 length: 15
D gene: -
V gene: TRBV7-2
CDR3 protein: CASSLKFGERGEAFF
CDR3 DNA: TGTGCCAGCAGCTTAAAGTTTGGGGAGAGAGGTGAAGCTTTCTTT

clone size: few
J gene: TRBJ2-7
CDR3 length: 14
D gene: -
V gene: TRBV6-1
CDR3 protein: CASRPPGQSYEQYF
CDR3 DNA: TGTGCCAGCAGGCCCCCGGGACAATCCTACGAGCAGTACTTC

clone size: -
J gene: TRBJ2-5
CDR3 length: 17
D gene: TRBD2
V gene: TRBV28
CDR3 protein: CASSPPLSGSRGETQYF
CDR3 DNA: TGTGCCAGCAGCCCACCCCTTAGCGGGAGTAGGGGGGAGACCCAGTACTTC

clone size: -
J gene: TRBJ1-1
CDR3 length: 15
D gene: -
V gene: TRBV6-1
CDR3 protein: CASSERGKLNTEAFF
CDR3 DNA: TGTGCCAGCAGTGAACGGGGGAAACTGAACACTGAAGCTTTCTTT

clone size: -
J gene: TRBJ2-5
CDR3 length: 15
D gene: TRBD2
V gene: TRBV6-5
CDR3 protein: CASSYSGGIQETQYF
CDR3 DNA: TGTGCCAGCAGTTATTCGGGGGGGATCCAAGAGACCCAGTACTTC

clone size: -
J gene: TRBJ1-6
CDR3 length: 13
D gene: -
V gene: TRBV20-1
CDR3 protein: CSARDLNNSPLHF
CDR3 DNA: TGCAGTGCTAGAGATCTTAATAATTCACCCCTCCACTTT

clone size: medium-sized
J gene: TRBJ2-1
CDR3 length: 16
D gene: TRBD1
V gene: TRBV7-6
CDR3 protein: CASSLGTGDRYNEQFF
CDR3 DNA: TGTGCCAGCAGCTTAGGAACAGGGGACCGATACAATGAGCAGTTCTTC

clone size: -
J gene: TRBJ2-1
CDR3 length: 16
D gene: TRBD2
V gene: TRBV5-1
CDR3 protein: CASSLFYPGGYNEQFF
CDR3 DNA: TGCGCCAGCAGCTTGTTTTATCCGGGAGGCTACAATGAGCAGTTCTTC

clone size: few
J gene: TRBJ2-2
CDR3 length: 16
D gene: -
V gene: TRBV11-2
CDR3 protein: CASSFLTGVDTGELFF
CDR3 DNA: TGTGCCAGCAGCTTCCTTACAGGTGTAGACACCGGGGAGCTGTTTTTT

clone size: many
J gene: TRBJ2-5
CDR3 length: 17
D gene: TRBD2
V gene: TRBV10-3
CDR3 protein: CAISERGLAGAQETQYF
CDR3 DNA: TGTGCCATCAGTGAGAGGGGACTAGCGGGGGCACAAGAGACCCAGTACTTC

clone size: medium-sized
J gene: TRBJ2-3
CDR3 length: 14
D gene: TRBD2
V gene: TRBV24-1
CDR3 protein: CATTGTSVTDTQYF
CDR3 DNA: TGTGCCACCACCGGGACTAGCGTGACAGATACGCAGTATTTT

clone size: few
J gene: TRBJ1-2
CDR3 length: 16
D gene: -
V gene: TRBV6-4
CDR3 protein: CASRGLVGYQYYGYTF
CDR3 DNA: TGTGCCAGCAGAGGACTAGTCGGGTATCAGTACTATGGCTACACCTTC

clone size: -
J gene: TRBJ2-7
CDR3 length: 14
D gene: TRBD2
V gene: TRBV7-2
CDR3 protein: CASSSTGTSNEQYF
CDR3 DNA: TGTGCCAGCAGCTCCACCGGGACTAGTAATGAGCAGTACTTC

clone size: many
J gene: TRBJ2-7
CDR3 length: 12
D gene: -
V gene: TRBV27
CDR3 protein: CASIQGGYEQYF
CDR3 DNA: TGTGCCAGCATTCAGGGCGGCTACGAGCAGTACTTC

clone size: few
J gene: TRBJ1-5
CDR3 length: 14
D gene: TRBD1
V gene: TRBV6-1
CDR3 protein: CASSGTGGNQPQHF
CDR3 DNA: TGTGCCAGCAGTGGGACAGGCGGTAATCAGCCCCAGCATTTT

clone size: -
J gene: TRBJ2-2
CDR3 length: 14
D gene: -
V gene: TRBV19
CDR3 protein: CASSYQGIPGELFF
CDR3 DNA: TGTGCCAGTAGTTACCAGGGTATACCCGGGGAGCTGTTTTTT

clone size: few
J gene: TRBJ1-2
CDR3 length: 11
D gene: -
V gene: TRBV25-1
CDR3 protein: CASGLRDGYTF
CDR3 DNA: TGTGCCAGCGGACTGAGGGATGGCTACACCTTC

clone size: -
J gene: TRBJ1-1
CDR3 length: 14
D gene: -
V gene: TRBV11-2
CDR3 protein: CASILNRVNTEAFF
CDR3 DNA: TGTGCCAGCATCTTAAACAGGGTGAACACTGAAGCTTTCTTT

clone size: -
J gene: TRBJ2-7
CDR3 length: 17
D gene: TRBD2
V gene: TRBV4-2
CDR3 protein: CASSRALEREGEWEQYF
CDR3 DNA: TGTGCCAGCAGCAGAGCCCTAGAGCGGGAGGGCGAATGGGAGCAGTACTTC

clone size: -
J gene: TRBJ2-1
CDR3 length: 17
D gene: -
V gene: TRBV28
CDR3 protein: CASSFYKLGTSYNEQFF
CDR3 DNA: TGTGCCAGCAGTTTTTACAAATTAGGAACCTCCTACAATGAGCAGTTCTTC

clone size: few
J gene: TRBJ2-3
CDR3 length: 14
D gene: -
V gene: TRBV27
CDR3 protein: CASSSVGFTDTQYF
CDR3 DNA: TGTGCCAGCAGTTCGGTCGGATTCACAGATACGCAGTATTTT

clone size: -
J gene: TRBJ2-6
CDR3 length: 16
D gene: -
V gene: TRBV7-3
CDR3 protein: CASSRGTLSGANVLTF
CDR3 DNA: TGTGCCAGCAGTCGCGGGACACTCTCTGGGGCCAACGTCCTGACTTTC

clone size: -
J gene: TRBJ2-3
CDR3 length: 14
D gene: -
V gene: TRBV27
CDR3 protein: CASSRRGITNTQYF
CDR3 DNA: TGTGCCAGCAGCAGGAGGGGGATCACAAATACGCAGTATTTT

clone size: large
J gene: TRBJ1-2
CDR3 length: 13
D gene: TRBD1
V gene: TRBV30
CDR3 protein: CAWRTGGAGGYTF
CDR3 DNA: TGTGCCTGGAGAACAGGGGGCGCGGGGGGCTACACCTTC

clone size: -
J gene: TRBJ1-1
CDR3 length: 13
D gene: -
V gene: TRBV11-3
CDR3 protein: CASSWKEGTEAFF
CDR3 DNA: TGTGCCAGCAGCTGGAAAGAAGGAACTGAAGCTTTCTTT

clone size: -
J gene: TRBJ1-1
CDR3 length: 14
D gene: -
V gene: TRBV11-1
CDR3 protein: CASSLHRQNTEAFF
CDR3 DNA: TGTGCCAGCAGCCTACACCGACAGAACACTGAAGCTTTCTTT

clone size: few
J gene: TRBJ2-2
CDR3 length: 14
D gene: -
V gene: TRBV29-1
CDR3 protein: CSVEDRAHTGELFF
CDR3 DNA: TGCAGCGTTGAAGACAGGGCCCACACCGGGGAGCTGTTTTTT

clone size: -
J gene: TRBJ1-2
CDR3 length: 18
D gene: TRBD1
V gene: TRBV19
CDR3 protein: CASSMTGTGEIISYGYTF
CDR3 DNA: TGTGCCAGTAGTATGACCGGGACAGGAGAAATAATAAGCTATGGCTACACCTTC

clone size: many
J gene: TRBJ1-3
CDR3 length: 11
D gene: -
V gene: TRBV20-1
CDR3 protein: CSARGRDTIYF
CDR3 DNA: TGCAGTGCTAGAGGTCGGGACACCATATATTTT

clone size: few
J gene: TRBJ2-7
CDR3 length: 15
D gene: -
V gene: TRBV24-1
CDR3 protein: CATSDRRGIRYEQYF
CDR3 DNA: TGTGCCACCAGTGACCGCAGGGGTATTAGGTACGAGCAGTACTTC

clone size: -
J gene: TRBJ2-7
CDR3 length: 13
D gene: -
V gene: TRBV6-5
CDR3 protein: CASSFPGTYEHYF
CDR3 DNA: TGTGCCAGCAGTTTTCCGGGGACCTACGAGCACTACTTC

clone size: -
J gene: TRBJ2-7
CDR3 length: 15
D gene: -
V gene: TRBV5-1
CDR3 protein: CASSLQGQATYEQYF
CDR3 DNA: TGCGCCAGCAGCTTGCAGGGTCAAGCCACCTACGAGCAGTACTTC